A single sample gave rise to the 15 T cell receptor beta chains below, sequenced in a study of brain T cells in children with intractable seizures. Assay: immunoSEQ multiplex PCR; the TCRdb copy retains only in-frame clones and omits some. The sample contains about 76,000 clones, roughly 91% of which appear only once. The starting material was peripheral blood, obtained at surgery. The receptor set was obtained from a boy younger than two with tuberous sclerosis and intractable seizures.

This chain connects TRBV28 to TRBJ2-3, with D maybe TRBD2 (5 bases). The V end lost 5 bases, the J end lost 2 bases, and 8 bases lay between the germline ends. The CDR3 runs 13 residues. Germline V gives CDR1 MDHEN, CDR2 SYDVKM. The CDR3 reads CASSGRDTDTQYF. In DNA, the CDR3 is TGTGCCAGCAGTGGCCGGGACACAGATACGCAGTATTTT.

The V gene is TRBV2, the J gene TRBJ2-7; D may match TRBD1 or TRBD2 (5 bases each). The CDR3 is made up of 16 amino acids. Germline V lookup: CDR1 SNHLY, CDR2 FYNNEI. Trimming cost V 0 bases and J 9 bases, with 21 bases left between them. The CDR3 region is CASSEALAARGAVQYF. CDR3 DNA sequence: TGTGCCAGCAGTGAAGCACTCGCAGCTAGGGGAGCGGTGCAGTACTTC.

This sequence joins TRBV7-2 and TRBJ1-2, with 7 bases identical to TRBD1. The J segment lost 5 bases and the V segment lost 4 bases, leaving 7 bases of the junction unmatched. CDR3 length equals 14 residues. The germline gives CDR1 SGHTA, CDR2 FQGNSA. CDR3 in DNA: TGTGCCAGCAGCTGGGTGACAGGGCAGTATGGCTACACCTTC. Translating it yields CASSWVTGQYGYTF.

CDR3 region: CASSLGNGQGDGYTF. CDR3 DNA sequence: TGCGCCAGCAGCTTGGGTAACGGACAGGGAGATGGCTACACCTTC. The chain joins TRBV5-1 to TRBJ1-2; TRBD1 agrees at 8 bases. Trimming at V came to 0 bases and at J to 6 bases, leaving 7 bases not matched to a gene. The length of the CDR3 is 15 residues. Germline CDR1 reads SGHRS; CDR2 reads YFSETQ.

CDR3 coding DNA: TGTGCCAGCAGCTGGGGGGCAGGAACCAATCAGCCCCAGCATTTT. It is translated as CASSWGAGTNQPQHF. The V call is TRBV6-5, the J call TRBJ1-5, with D possibly TRBD1 on 6 matching bases. Germline V gene data show CDR1 as MNHEY and CDR2 as SVGAGI. V shed 6 bases and J shed 3 bases, with 15 bases lying between them. The CDR3 is made up of 15 amino acids.

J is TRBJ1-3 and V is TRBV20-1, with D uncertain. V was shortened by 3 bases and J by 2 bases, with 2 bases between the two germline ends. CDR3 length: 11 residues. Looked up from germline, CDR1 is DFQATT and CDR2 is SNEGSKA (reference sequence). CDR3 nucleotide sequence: TGCAGTGCTAGCCCTGGAAACACCATATATTTT. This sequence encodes CSASPGNTIYF.

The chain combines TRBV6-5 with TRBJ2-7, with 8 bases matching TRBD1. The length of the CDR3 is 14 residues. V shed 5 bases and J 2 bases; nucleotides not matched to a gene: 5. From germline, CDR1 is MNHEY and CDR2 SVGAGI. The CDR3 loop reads CASSQGAYTYEQYF. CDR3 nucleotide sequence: TGTGCCAGCAGTCAGGGGGCTTATACCTACGAGCAGTACTTC.

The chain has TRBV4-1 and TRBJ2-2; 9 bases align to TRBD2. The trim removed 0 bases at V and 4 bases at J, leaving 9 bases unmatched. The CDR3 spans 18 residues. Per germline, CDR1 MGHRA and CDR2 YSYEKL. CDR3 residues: CASSQDGLAGVGTGELFF. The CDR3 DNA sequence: TGCGCCAGCAGCCAAGATGGATTAGCGGGAGTCGGCACCGGGGAGCTGTTTTTT.

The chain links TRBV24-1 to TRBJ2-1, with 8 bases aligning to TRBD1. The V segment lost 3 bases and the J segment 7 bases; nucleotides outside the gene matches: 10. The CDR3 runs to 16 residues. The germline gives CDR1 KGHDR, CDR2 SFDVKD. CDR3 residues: CATSDLPGQASNEQFF. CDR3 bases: TGTGCCACCAGTGATCTACCGGGACAGGCTTCGAATGAGCAGTTCTTC.

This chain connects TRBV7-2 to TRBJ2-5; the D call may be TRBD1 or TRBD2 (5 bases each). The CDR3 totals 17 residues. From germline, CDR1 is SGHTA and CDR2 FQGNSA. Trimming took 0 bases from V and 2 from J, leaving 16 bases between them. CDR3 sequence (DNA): TGTGCCAGCAGCTTAGCGCAAGGGACGAGGGTGCAAGAGACCCAGTACTTC. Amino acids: CASSLAQGTRVQETQYF.

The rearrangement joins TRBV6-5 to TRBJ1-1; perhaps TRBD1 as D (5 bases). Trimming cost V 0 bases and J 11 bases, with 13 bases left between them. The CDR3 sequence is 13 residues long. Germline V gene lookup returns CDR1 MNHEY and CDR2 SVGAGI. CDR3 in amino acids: CASSYSAQGGAFF. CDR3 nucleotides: TGTGCCAGCAGTTACTCGGCTCAGGGCGGGGCTTTCTTT.

CDR3 region: CASSLKVRGAGANYGYTF. The CDR3 nucleotides read TGTGCCAGCAGTTTAAAGGTTCGTGGGGCAGGGGCTAACTATGGCTACACCTTC. The rearrangement uses TRBV27 and TRBJ1-2, with D tentatively TRBD1 (6 bases). CDR1 and CDR2 (germline): MNHEY, SMNVEV (reference sequence). Trimming took off 2 bases at V and 0 bases at J, with 19 bases between the two ends. The CDR3 length is 18 residues.

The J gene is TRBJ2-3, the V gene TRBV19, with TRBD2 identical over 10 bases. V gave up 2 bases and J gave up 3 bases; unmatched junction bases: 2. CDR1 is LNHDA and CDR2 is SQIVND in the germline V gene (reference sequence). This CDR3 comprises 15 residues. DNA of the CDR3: TGTGCCAGTAGTATACTAGCGGGAGCGACAGATACGCAGTATTTT. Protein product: CASSILAGATDTQYF.

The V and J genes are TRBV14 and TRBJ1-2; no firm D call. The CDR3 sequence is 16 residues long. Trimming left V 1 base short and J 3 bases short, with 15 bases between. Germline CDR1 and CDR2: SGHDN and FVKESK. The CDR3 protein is CASSQGPPWGYYGYTF. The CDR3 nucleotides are TGTGCCAGCAGCCAAGGCCCTCCCTGGGGATACTATGGCTACACCTTC.

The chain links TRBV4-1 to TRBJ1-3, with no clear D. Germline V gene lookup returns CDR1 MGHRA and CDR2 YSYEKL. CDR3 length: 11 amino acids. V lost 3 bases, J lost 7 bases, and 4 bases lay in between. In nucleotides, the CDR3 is TGCGCCAGCAGCCACTCCAACACCATATATTTT. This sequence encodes CASSHSNTIYF.